This section outlines one TCR beta chain sequence together with its context. The antigen is undetermined. CDR1 and CDR2 (germline): MDHEN, SYDVKM. This CDR3 spans 17 amino acids. V was pared by 2 bases and J by 3 bases, with 19 bases between. This sample was included in a study of shared clonotypes between healthy human individuals. Study-wide context: Per-donor plates numbered three CD4 naive, three CD4 memory, two CD8 naive and one CD8 memory.

Only CD45RO-negative cells positively selected for CCR7 counted as naive CD8 cells, so terminally differentiated effector memory CD45RA+ cells were excluded. Donation came from healthy HIV-negative adults that had no recent acute infections or vaccinations. Data came from immunoSEQ multiplex PCR; TCRdb stores just in-frame clones and leaves some out. The repertoire includes 660,000 or so clones, approximately 96% of them detected once, and approximately 0.1% sits in the top ten. Findings and caveats of the study: Large sequencing depth failed to make sorted-subset sequencing complete, rarefaction showed. The authors sampled blood alone, and tissue repertoires likely differ.

The V and J genes are TRBV28 and TRBJ1-1; D possibly corresponds to TRBD1 (5 bases). Sample: naive CD8+ T cells sorted from blood. The origin of this receptor is a woman aged 25 to 45 in good health. The CDR3 DNA is TGTGCCAGCAGTTTACTTGAAATCTCCGGGACGGACACTGAAGCTTTCTTT. Protein product: CASSLLEISGTDTEAFF.